Listed below are T cell receptor beta chains from one sample, sequenced in a study of cytomegalovirus exposure and HLA in healthy donors. The data were produced by immunoSEQ multiplex PCR, yet TCRdb's version contains in-frame clones alone and is incomplete. The repertoire holds 95,000 to 150,000 clones, less than 90% seen once, with 0.2% to 0.25% in the top ten. What was sequenced was PBMCs. The source is a man aged 50-59 years in good health and CMV-seronegative. The CDR3 runs from the conserved cysteine through the conserved F or W. The D gene is left open where the match is weak. Rows may omit the clone size; those that give it use once, few, many or a size class.

d_gene,v_gene,abundance,j_gene,CDR3aa,CDR3nt
TRBD1,TRBV5-5,-,TRBJ2-6,CASSLVGTGGYGANVLTF,TGTGCCAGCAGCTTGGTGGGCACAGGGGGTTATGGGGCCAACGTCCTGACTTTC
-,TRBV7-2,once,TRBJ2-7,CASSLLSGVDEQYF,TGTGCCAGCAGCCTTCTATCGGGGGTAGACGAGCAGTACTTC
-,TRBV28,-,TRBJ1-3,CASSLSGLQGGDTIYF,TGTGCCAGCAGTTTATCAGGACTCCAGGGCGGGGACACCATATATTTT
TRBD1,TRBV28,few,TRBJ2-7,CARLRGTGNYEQYF,TGTGCCCGCCTTCGAGGGACAGGGAACTACGAGCAGTACTTC
TRBD2,TRBV27,-,TRBJ2-1,CASSLEAGGRDEQFF,TGTGCCAGCAGTTTGGAAGCGGGAGGGCGGGATGAGCAGTTCTTC
-,TRBV19,-,TRBJ1-1,CASSPPGNTEAFF,TGTGCCAGTAGTCCCCCAGGGAACACTGAAGCTTTCTTT
-,TRBV28,-,TRBJ2-5,CASSLLGEPAHF,TGTGCCAGCAGTTTATTGGGCGAGCCAGCCCACTTC
TRBD2,TRBV9,-,TRBJ2-2,CASSFLSGGPYNTGELFF,TGTGCCAGCAGCTTCCTTAGCGGGGGGCCTTACAACACCGGGGAGCTGTTTTTT
-,TRBV5-4,-,TRBJ2-7,CASSLLEYEQYF,TGTGCCAGCAGTCTACTCGAGTACGAGCAGTACTTC
TRBD1,TRBV7-2,-,TRBJ1-5,CASSPAGQGDQPQHF,TGTGCCAGCAGCCCAGCGGGACAGGGCGATCAGCCCCAGCATTTT